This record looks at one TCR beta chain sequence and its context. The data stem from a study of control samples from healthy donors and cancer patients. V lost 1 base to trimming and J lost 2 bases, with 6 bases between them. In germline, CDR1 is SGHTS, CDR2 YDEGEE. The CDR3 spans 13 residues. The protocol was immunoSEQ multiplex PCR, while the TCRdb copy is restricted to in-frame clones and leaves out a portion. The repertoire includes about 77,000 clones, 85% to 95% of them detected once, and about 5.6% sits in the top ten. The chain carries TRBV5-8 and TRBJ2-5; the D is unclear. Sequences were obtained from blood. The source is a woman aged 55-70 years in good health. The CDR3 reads CASSLLSQETQYF. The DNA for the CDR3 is TGTGCCAGCAGCTTGTTAAGTCAAGAGACCCAGTACTTC.